This TCR beta chain was retrieved from a study of T-cell memory formation after mild COVID-19. About the research overall: TCR clusters largely stayed donor specific. Study-wide points: Cross-reactive memory apparently joined, as some responding clones appeared in pre-infection memory. Chiefly within CM and EM were the contracting CD4+ clones; CD8+ ones were within EMRA.

UMIs and sample barcodes were carried by the TCR alpha and TCR beta cDNA libraries that 5'RACE produced using constant-segment primers. Each CDR3 protein is one row after TCRdb ran MiXCR on the 5' RACE reads. The sample includes 250,000 to 300,000 distinct CDR3 sequences, 15% to 20% seen only once; the top ten take 20% to 25%. For this clonotype: Its matching antigen is unknown.

This CDR3 has 14 residues. V was shortened by 2 bases and J by 1 base, with 9 bases between the two germline ends. Germline V gene sequence: CDR1 SGHRS, CDR2 YFSETQ. The sequence came from a man younger than 35 who had mild COVID-19 (a few samples of this study predate the infection). Cell type and time point are not known. The sample taken for sequencing was PBMCs or a T cell subset sorted from them (not recorded which). V usage is TRBV5-1 and J usage is TRBJ1-1; D call uncertain. CDR3 residues: CASSFNHGNTEAFF. CDR3 in DNA: TGCGCCAGCAGCTTTAATCACGGGAACACTGAAGCTTTCTTT.